What follows are 21 T cell receptor beta chains derived from one specimen sequenced in a study of cytomegalovirus exposure and HLA in healthy donors. Generated by immunoSEQ multiplex PCR, the TCRdb table keeps only in-frame clones and is missing some. The repertoire has about 84,000 clones, approximately 91% of them found once; the top ten carry approximately 2%. Source material: PBMCs. The receptors come from a man aged 25 to 40 in good health and CMV-seronegative.

The J gene is TRBJ1-2, the V gene TRBV18, with D uncertain. The length of the CDR3 is 13 residues. The V gene's germline CDR1 is KGHSH and CDR2 LQKENI. With 3 bases removed from V and 6 bases from J, the gap between germline ends came to 11 bases. The CDR3 reads CASSPAGLHGYTF. The CDR3 DNA sequence: TGTGCCAGCTCACCGGCCGGGTTGCATGGCTACACCTTC.

This sequence joins TRBV7-2 and TRBJ2-2, with 7 bases fitting TRBD1. The germline gives CDR1 SGHTA, CDR2 FQGNSA. J gave up 5 bases and V 1 base, and 7 bases lay outside the gene matches. This CDR3 is 16 amino acids long. This CDR3 reads CASSLGVVRGTGELFF. CDR3 coding DNA: TGTGCCAGCAGCTTAGGCGTCGTCAGGGGGACCGGGGAGCTGTTTTTT.

The V call is TRBV6-5, the J call TRBJ1-6, with unresolved D. The CDR3 length is 16 residues. Trimming left V 2 bases short and J 6 bases short, with 14 bases between. Germline V gene data show CDR1 as MNHEY and CDR2 as SVGAGI. CDR3 in amino acids: CASSYGSQAVNSPLHF. The CDR3 region has the DNA TGTGCCAGCAGTTACGGCTCCCAGGCCGTTAATTCACCCCTCCACTTT.

Only one count was recorded for this clone. The chain couples TRBV27 to TRBJ1-4; the D gene is possibly TRBD1 (6 bases). This CDR3 is built from 15 residues. The germline CDR1 and CDR2 sequences are MNHEY and SMNVEV (reference sequence). V was cut by 8 bases and J by 2 bases, with 15 bases left in between. The DNA for the CDR3 is TGTGCCAGCTCGATCCAGGGGAAGACTAATGAAAAACTGTTTTTT. Translating it yields CASSIQGKTNEKLFF.

The CDR3 DNA follows: TGCGCCAGCAGCCTACTTAGCGGGAGTCTCTACGAGCAGTACTTC. Its protein is CASSLLSGSLYEQYF. The gene calls are TRBV4-1 and TRBJ2-7; 9 nucleotides align to TRBD2. Germline CDR1 is MGHRA and CDR2 is YSYEKL. V shed 4 bases, J shed 3 bases, and the junction held 7 bases outside the gene matches. The CDR3 covers 15 residues.

The gene calls are TRBV6-1 and TRBJ2-3, with 13 bases matching TRBD2. This CDR3 has 15 amino acids. Trimming took 6 bases from V and 8 from J; bases not matched to a gene: 8. Per germline, CDR1 MNHNS and CDR2 SASEGT. Here the CDR3 DNA reads TGTGCCAGCAGCCCAGAAGGACTAGCGGGAGTTACGCAGTATTTT. It translates to CASSPEGLAGVTQYF.

This chain links TRBV6-1 with TRBJ1-1, with D unresolved. CDR3 length: 12 residues. V dropped 6 bases and J dropped 1 base, with 6 bases sitting between them. Per germline, CDR1 MNHNS and CDR2 SASEGT. CDR3 nucleotide sequence: TGTGCCAGCAGAGAGGGGAACACTGAAGCTTTCTTT. This translates into CASREGNTEAFF.

The chain joins TRBV19 to TRBJ2-3; D remains ambiguous. The CDR3 totals 13 residues. Germline V gene lookup returns CDR1 LNHDA and CDR2 SQIVND (reference sequence). V gave up 7 bases and J gave up 2 bases, with 10 bases separating them. CDR3 sequence reads: CASIERITDTQYF. CDR3 nucleotide sequence: TGTGCCAGTATCGAGCGTATCACAGATACGCAGTATTTT.

The V call is TRBV6-5, the J call TRBJ2-7; D might be TRBD2 (5 bases). The CDR3 loop spans 12 amino acids. Trimming cost V 3 bases and J 6 bases, with 9 bases left between them. Germline V gene sequence: CDR1 MNHEY, CDR2 SVGAGI. The CDR3 nucleotides are TGTGCCAGCAGTTATGGGAGTGGCGAGCAGTACTTC. It is translated as CASSYGSGEQYF.

The chain employs TRBV19 and TRBJ1-5; possible D gene TRBD1, 5 bases. This CDR3 has 19 residues. Per the germline V gene, CDR1 is LNHDA and CDR2 is SQIVND (reference sequence). V lost 5 bases, J lost 0 bases, and 23 bases lay in between. The CDR3 DNA reads TGTGCCAGTAGTGCCGCACAGGTAAGGAAGGCCAATAGCAATCAGCCCCAGCATTTT. This translates into CASSAAQVRKANSNQPQHF.

This chain connects TRBV18 to TRBJ1-3; 8 nucleotides agree with TRBD1. This CDR3 comprises 15 residues. Germline V CDR1 and CDR2: KGHSH, LQKENI. V dropped 3 bases and J dropped 7; count of bases not matched to a gene: 8. The CDR3 coding sequence is TGTGCCAGCTCACCGGGACAGGATCGTGGGAACACCATATATTTT. Its translation: CASSPGQDRGNTIYF.

The chain is built from TRBV6-1 and TRBJ2-7; tentative D call: TRBD2 (6 bases). Germline V CDR1 and CDR2: MNHNS, SASEGT. The CDR3 runs to 15 residues. The germline V and J ends were trimmed by 2 bases and 5 bases, with 16 bases remaining between them. The CDR3 is CASSELGGGGNEQYF. CDR3 coding DNA: TGTGCCAGCAGTGAATTGGGGGGTGGTGGCAACGAGCAGTACTTC.

The CDR3 nucleotides are TGTGCCAGCAGTCCAGGGACAGGGAGCTCTGGGGCCAACGTCCTGACTTTC. It encodes CASSPGTGSSGANVLTF. J is TRBJ2-6 and V is TRBV28; 9 bases map to TRBD1. Germline CDR1 MDHEN, CDR2 SYDVKM. This CDR3 comprises 17 residues. With V trimmed by 5 bases and J by 0 bases, 5 bases remained unmatched.

The chain has TRBV18 and TRBJ1-1; 11 nucleotides agree with TRBD1. Germline CDR1 and CDR2: KGHSH and LQKENI. V lost 3 bases, J lost 3 bases, and 6 bases stayed unmatched. CDR3 length: 16 residues. The DNA of the CDR3 is TGTGCCAGCTCACCCCGGGGACAGGGGGTTGACACTGAAGCTTTCTTT. Translated, it gives CASSPRGQGVDTEAFF.

The chain employs TRBV19 and TRBJ1-5, with D tentatively TRBD1 (5 bases). From germline, CDR1 is LNHDA and CDR2 SQIVND (reference sequence). The CDR3 loop spans 18 amino acids. V lost 3 bases to trimming and J lost 0 bases, with 18 bases between them. CDR3 sequence (DNA): TGTGCCAGTAGTATGCTGAGGCAGGGTTCCCTTAGCAATCAGCCCCAGCATTTT. Amino acid sequence: CASSMLRQGSLSNQPQHF.

Only a few counts were recorded for this clone. The chain recombines TRBV18 with TRBJ2-2; 13 nucleotides match TRBD2. This CDR3 region has 19 residues. With 1 base clipped from V and 6 bases from J, the junction kept 11 bases outside the gene matches. The germline gives CDR1 KGHSH, CDR2 LQKENI. DNA for the CDR3: TGTGCCAGCTCACCACGTATGTCCGGACTAGCGGGAGAGGCCGGGGAGCTGTTTTTT. Its translation is CASSPRMSGLAGEAGELFF.

The chain is built from TRBV6-1 and TRBJ1-1, with 8 bases matching TRBD1. The germline CDR1 and CDR2 sequences are MNHNS and SASEGT. There are 11 residues in the CDR3. V trimming: 6 bases; J trimming: 8 bases; junction bases outside the gene matches: 2. The CDR3 region has the DNA TGTGCCAGCAGCAGGGACAGGGAAGCTTTCTTT. Translation: CASSRDREAFF.

This CDR3 is CASSQGDASQAKNIQYF. The CDR3, as DNA: TGTGCCAGCAGCCAAGGCGATGCCTCCCAAGCCAAAAACATTCAGTACTTC. This sequence joins TRBV14 and TRBJ2-4, with unresolved D. The germline CDR1 and CDR2 sequences are SGHDN and FVKESK. The CDR3 totals 17 residues. V was shortened by 1 base and J by 0 bases, with 13 bases between the two germline ends.

The CDR3 bases are TGTGCCAGCAGCTCCGCCCAGGGGGCCTATGGCTACACCTTC. Protein: CASSSAQGAYGYTF. The J gene is TRBJ1-2, the V gene TRBV9; 8 bases agree with TRBD1. The CDR3 totals 14 residues. The V gene's germline CDR1 is SGDLS and CDR2 YYNGEE. The junction had 6 bases not matched to a gene; V was cut back by 4 bases and J by 4 bases.

This clone has a count of ten or more. The V and J genes are TRBV30 and TRBJ2-3; 9 nucleotides match TRBD2. This CDR3 spans 15 amino acids. The ends lost 1 base at V and 4 bases at J; junction bases unmatched: 6. Per the germline V gene, CDR1 is GTSNPN and CDR2 is SVGIG (reference sequence). The CDR3 protein is CAWSALAGDADTQYF. CDR3 nucleotide sequence: TGTGCCTGGAGTGCTTTAGCGGGAGATGCAGATACGCAGTATTTT. Looking up the rest from reference TRBV30 and TRBJ2-3 gives the full variable domain: SQTIHQWPATLVQPVGSPLSLECTVEGTSNPNLYWYRQAAGRGLQLLFYSVGIGQISSEVPQNLSASRPQDRQFILSSKKLLLSDSGFYLCAWSALAGDADTQYFGPGTRLTVL.

The rearrangement joins TRBV19 to TRBJ2-1; 14 nucleotides align to TRBD2. Germline CDR1 LNHDA, CDR2 SQIVND (reference sequence). The CDR3 extends over 17 amino acids. The V segment lost 5 bases and the J segment 7 bases; nucleotides outside the gene matches: 10. Here the CDR3 DNA reads TGTGCCAGTAGTCTGGGACTAGCGGGAGTTTCGAGTAATGAGCAGTTCTTC. It translates to CASSLGLAGVSSNEQFF.